This T cell receptor beta chain was obtained from a study of Ad26.COV2.S vaccination and SARS-CoV-2 variants. Looking at the study overall: In the study, Ad26.COV2.S was injected intramuscularly once, or twice 56 days apart. General observations from the study: Reportedly, after vaccination the spike-specific CD8+ and CD4+ T cell responses displayed substantial breadth.

Points on this clone: The antigen remains undetermined.

Indicated treatment: 19 received Ad26.COV2.S at low or high dose, single or two shots; about 5 received placebo; per-sample allocation not given. Day 63 after the first vaccine or placebo injection was the time point for sampling. A Boston adult aged 18-55 years was the donor. Only in-frame clones appear in the TCRdb table, and some are missing; sequencing was by immunoSEQ multiplex PCR. The repertoire holds around 400,000 clones, around 90% seen once, with less than 15% in the top ten. CDR1 and CDR2 (germline): MDHEN, SYDVKM. The CDR3 spans 14 residues. The J segment lost 5 bases and the V segment lost 4 bases, leaving 7 bases of the junction unmatched.

This TCR derives from a person aged 18-60 years who received the Ad26.COV2.S COVID-19 vaccine or a placebo. Sequences were derived from peripheral blood, sampled in a trial of Ad26.COV2.S vaccine versus placebo. The chain is built from TRBV28 and TRBJ2-5; 7 positions agree with TRBD2. The CDR3: CASSWLAAKETQYF. The CDR3 DNA is TGTGCCAGCAGTTGGCTAGCGGCTAAGGAGACCCAGTACTTC.